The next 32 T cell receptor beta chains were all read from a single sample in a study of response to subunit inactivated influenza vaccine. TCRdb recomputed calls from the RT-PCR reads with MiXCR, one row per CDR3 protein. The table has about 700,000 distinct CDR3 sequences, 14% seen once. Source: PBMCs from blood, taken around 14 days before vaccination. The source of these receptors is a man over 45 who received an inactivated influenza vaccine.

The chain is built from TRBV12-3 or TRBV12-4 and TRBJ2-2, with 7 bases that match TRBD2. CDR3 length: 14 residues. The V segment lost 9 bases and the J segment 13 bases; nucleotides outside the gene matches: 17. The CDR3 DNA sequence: TGTGCCAGTCGACCCCCAAGCGGGACCCAGGGGCTGTTTTTT. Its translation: CASRPPSGTQGLFF.

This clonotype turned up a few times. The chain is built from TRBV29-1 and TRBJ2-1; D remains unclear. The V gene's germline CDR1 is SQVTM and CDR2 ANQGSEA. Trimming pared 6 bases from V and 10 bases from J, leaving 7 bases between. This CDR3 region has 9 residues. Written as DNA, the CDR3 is TGCAGCGTCGGCGCCGAGCAGTTCTTC. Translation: CSVGAEQFF.

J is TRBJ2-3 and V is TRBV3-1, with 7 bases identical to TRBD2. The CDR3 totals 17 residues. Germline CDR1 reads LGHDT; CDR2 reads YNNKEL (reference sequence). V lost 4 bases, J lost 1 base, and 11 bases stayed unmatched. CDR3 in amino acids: CASSPEVAGVGTDTQYF. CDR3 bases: TGTGCCAGCAGCCCCGAGGTGGCGGGAGTGGGCACAGATACGCAGTATTTT.

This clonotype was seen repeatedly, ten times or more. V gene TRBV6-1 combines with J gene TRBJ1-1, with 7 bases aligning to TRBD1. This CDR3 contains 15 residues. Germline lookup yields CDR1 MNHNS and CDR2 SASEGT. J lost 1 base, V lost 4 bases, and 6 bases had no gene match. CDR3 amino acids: CASSARQGRNTEAFF. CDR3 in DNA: TGTGCCAGCAGTGCACGACAGGGAAGGAACACTGAAGCTTTCTTT.

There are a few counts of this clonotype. The CDR3 sequence: CASSAGTGRNEKLFF. In nucleotides, the CDR3 is TGTGCCAGCAGCGCTGGGACAGGGAGGAATGAAAAACTGTTTTTT. The rearrangement joins TRBV9 to TRBJ1-4, with 9 bases that match TRBD1. Germline V lookup: CDR1 SGDLS, CDR2 YYNGEE. CDR3 length equals 15 residues. V shed 3 bases and J 5 bases; nucleotides not matched to a gene: 5.

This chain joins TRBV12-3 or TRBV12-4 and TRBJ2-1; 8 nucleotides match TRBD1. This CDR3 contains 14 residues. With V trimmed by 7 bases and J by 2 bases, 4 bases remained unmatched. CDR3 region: CASTPTGAYNEQFF. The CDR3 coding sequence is TGTGCCAGCACCCCGACAGGGGCCTACAATGAGCAGTTCTTC.

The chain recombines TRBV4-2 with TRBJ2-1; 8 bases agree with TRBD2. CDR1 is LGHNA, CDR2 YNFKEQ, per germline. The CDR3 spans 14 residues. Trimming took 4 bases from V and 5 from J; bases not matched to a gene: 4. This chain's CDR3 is CASSPTSVDNEQFF. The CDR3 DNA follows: TGTGCCAGCAGCCCGACTAGCGTCGACAATGAGCAGTTCTTC.

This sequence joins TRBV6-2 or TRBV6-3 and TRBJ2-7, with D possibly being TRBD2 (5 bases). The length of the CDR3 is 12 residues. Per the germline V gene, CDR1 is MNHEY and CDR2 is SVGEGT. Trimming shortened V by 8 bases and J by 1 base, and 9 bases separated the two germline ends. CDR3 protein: CASGSGSYEQYF. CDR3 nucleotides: TGTGCCAGCGGCTCGGGATCCTACGAGCAGTACTTC.

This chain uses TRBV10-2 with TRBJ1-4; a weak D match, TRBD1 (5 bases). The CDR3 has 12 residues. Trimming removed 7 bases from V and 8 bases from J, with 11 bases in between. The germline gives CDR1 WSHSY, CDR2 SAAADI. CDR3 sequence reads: CASTPGGEKLFF. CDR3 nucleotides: TGCGCCAGCACCCCCGGGGGGGAAAAACTGTTTTTT.

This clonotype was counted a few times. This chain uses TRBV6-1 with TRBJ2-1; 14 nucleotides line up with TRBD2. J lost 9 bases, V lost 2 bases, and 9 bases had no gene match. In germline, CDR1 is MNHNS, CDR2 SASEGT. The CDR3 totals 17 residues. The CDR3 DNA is TGTGCCAGCAGTGAAAAGGGACTAGCGGGAGTTTCGGGTGAGCAGTTCTTC. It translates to CASSEKGLAGVSGEQFF.

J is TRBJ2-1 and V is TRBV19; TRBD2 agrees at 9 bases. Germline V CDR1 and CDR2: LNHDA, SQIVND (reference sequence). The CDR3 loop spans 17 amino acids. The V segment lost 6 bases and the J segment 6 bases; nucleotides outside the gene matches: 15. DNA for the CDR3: TGTGCCAGTAGCCCAATGGTGAAAGCGGGAGGACTCAATGAGCAGTTCTTC. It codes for CASSPMVKAGGLNEQFF. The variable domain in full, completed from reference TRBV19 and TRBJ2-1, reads DGGITQSPKYLFRKEGQNVTLSCEQNLNHDAMYWYRQDPGQGLRLIYYSQIVNDFQKGDIAEGYSVSREKKESFPLTVTSAQKNPTAFYLCASSPMVKAGGLNEQFFGPGTRLTVL.

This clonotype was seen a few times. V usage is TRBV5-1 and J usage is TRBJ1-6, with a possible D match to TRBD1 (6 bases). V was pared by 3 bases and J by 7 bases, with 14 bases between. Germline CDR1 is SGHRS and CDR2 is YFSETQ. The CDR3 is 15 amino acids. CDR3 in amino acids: CASSWNGQRNSPLHF. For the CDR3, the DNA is TGCGCCAGCAGCTGGAACGGACAGCGCAATTCACCCCTCCACTTT.

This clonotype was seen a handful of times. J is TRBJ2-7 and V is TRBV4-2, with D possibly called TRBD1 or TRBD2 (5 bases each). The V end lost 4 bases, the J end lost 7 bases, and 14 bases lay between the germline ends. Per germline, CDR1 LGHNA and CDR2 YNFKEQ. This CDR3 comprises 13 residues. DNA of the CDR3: TGTGCCAGCAGCCTACCGGGGCCGGGGGAGCAGTACTTC. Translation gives CASSLPGPGEQYF.

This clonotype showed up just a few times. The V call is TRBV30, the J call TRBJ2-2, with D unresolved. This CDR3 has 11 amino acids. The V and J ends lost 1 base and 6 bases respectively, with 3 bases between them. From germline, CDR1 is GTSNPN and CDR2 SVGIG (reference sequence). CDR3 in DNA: TGTGCCTGGAGTGCTGCCGGGGAGCTGTTTTTT. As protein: CAWSAAGELFF.

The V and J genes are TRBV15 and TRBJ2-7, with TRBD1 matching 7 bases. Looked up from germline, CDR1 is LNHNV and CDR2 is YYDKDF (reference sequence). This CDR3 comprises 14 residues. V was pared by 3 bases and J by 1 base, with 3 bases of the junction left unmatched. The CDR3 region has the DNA TGTGCCACCAGCAGTACAGGGGTATCCTACGAGCAGTACTTC. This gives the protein CATSSTGVSYEQYF.

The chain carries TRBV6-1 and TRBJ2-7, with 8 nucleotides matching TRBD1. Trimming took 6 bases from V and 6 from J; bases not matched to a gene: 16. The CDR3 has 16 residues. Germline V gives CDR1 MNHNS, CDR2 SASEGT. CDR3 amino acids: CASRSTRGRGSVEQYF. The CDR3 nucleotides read TGTGCCAGCAGATCAACCAGGGGGCGCGGATCGGTCGAGCAGTACTTC.

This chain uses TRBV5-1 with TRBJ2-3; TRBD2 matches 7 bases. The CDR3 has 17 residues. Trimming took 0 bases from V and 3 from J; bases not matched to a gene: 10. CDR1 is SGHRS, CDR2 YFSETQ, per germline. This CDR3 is CASSLGRWEGRTDTQYF. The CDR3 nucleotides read TGCGCCAGCAGCTTGGGGAGGTGGGAGGGCCGAACAGATACGCAGTATTTT.

The CDR3 DNA sequence: TGCAGTGCTAGGTCTCCTAGCAGCTCATACGAGCAGTACTTC. Amino acids: CSARSPSSSYEQYF. The chain uses TRBV20-1 and TRBJ2-7; D is possibly TRBD2 (5 bases). V lost 3 bases and J 4 bases, leaving 16 bases between the germline ends. The CDR3 contains 14 residues. Per the germline V gene, CDR1 is DFQATT and CDR2 is SNEGSKA (reference sequence).

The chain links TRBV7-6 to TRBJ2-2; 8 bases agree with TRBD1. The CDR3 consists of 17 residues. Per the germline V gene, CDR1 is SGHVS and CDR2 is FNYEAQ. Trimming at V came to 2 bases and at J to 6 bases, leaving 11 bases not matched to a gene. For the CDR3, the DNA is TGTGCCAGCAGCTTAAACCCGACAGGGGCTACGGCCGGGGAGCTGTTTTTT. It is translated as CASSLNPTGATAGELFF.

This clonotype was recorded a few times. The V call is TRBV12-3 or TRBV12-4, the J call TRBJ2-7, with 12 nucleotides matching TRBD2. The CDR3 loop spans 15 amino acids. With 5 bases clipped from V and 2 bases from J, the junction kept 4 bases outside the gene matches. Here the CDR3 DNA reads TGTGCCAGCAGTCCGACTAGCGGGAGACCCTACGAGCAGTACTTC. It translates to CASSPTSGRPYEQYF.

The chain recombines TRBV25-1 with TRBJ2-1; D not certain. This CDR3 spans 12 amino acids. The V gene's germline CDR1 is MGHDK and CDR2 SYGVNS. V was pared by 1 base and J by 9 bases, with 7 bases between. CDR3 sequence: CASSESFSEQFF. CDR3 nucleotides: TGTGCCAGCAGTGAATCCTTTTCTGAGCAGTTCTTC. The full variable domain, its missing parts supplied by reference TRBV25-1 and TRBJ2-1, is EADIYQTPRYLVIGTGKKITLECSQTMGHDKMYWYQQDPGMELHLIHYSYGVNSTEKGDLSSESTVSRIRTEHFPLTLESARPSHTSQYLCASSESFSEQFFGPGTRLTVL.

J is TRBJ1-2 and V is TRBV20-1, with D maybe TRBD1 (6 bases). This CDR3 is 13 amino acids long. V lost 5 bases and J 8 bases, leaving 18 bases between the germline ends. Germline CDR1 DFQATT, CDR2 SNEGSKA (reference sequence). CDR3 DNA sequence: TGCAGTGCTGCACGACAGGAGACTGGAGGCTACACCTTC. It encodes CSAARQETGGYTF.

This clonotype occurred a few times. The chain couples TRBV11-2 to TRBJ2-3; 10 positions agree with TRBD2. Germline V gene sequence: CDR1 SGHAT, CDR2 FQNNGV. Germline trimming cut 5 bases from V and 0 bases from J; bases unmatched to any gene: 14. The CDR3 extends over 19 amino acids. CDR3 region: CASSGRDIAGGRSTDTQYF. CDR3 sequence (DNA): TGTGCCAGCAGCGGACGCGATATAGCGGGAGGCCGAAGCACAGATACGCAGTATTTT.

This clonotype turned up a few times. The DNA for the CDR3 is TGTGCCACCAGAGAGGGAGGAGTGGAGACCCAGTACTTC. Translated, it gives CATREGGVETQYF. The genes are TRBV15 and TRBJ2-5; perhaps TRBD2 as D (6 bases). Germline V gives CDR1 LNHNV, CDR2 YYDKDF (reference sequence). Trimming cost V 6 bases and J 5 bases, with 13 bases left between them. The CDR3 has 13 amino acids.

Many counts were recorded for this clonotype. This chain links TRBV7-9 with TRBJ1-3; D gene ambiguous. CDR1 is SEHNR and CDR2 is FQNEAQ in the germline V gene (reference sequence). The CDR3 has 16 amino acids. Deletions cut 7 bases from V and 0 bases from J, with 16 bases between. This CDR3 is CASTLEGFYSGNTIYF. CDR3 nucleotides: TGTGCCAGCACCCTAGAGGGTTTTTACTCTGGAAACACCATATATTTT.

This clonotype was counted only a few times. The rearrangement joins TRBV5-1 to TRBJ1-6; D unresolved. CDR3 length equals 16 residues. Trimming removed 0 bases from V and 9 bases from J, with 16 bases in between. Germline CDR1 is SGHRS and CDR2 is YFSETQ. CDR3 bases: TGCGCCAGCAGCTTGGCCTCACCGGGTGTCGGTTCACCCCTCCACTTT. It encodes CASSLASPGVGSPLHF.

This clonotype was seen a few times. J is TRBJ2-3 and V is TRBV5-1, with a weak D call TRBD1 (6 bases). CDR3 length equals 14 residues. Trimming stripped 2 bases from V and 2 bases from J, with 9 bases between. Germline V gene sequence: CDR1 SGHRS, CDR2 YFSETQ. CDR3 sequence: CASSLQGDTDTQYF. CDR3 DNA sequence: TGCGCCAGCAGCTTACAGGGTGACACAGATACGCAGTATTTT.

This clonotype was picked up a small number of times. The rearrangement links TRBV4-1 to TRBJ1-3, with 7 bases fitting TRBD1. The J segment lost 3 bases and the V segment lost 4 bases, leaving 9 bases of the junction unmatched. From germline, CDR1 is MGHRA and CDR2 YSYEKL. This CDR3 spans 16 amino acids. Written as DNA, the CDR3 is TGCGCCAGCAGCCTAAGGAAGACAGGGATTGGAAACACCATATATTTT. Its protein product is CASSLRKTGIGNTIYF.

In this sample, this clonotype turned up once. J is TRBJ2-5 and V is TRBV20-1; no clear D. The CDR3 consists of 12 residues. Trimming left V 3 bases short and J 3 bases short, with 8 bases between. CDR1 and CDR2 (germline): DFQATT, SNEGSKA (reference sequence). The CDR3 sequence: CSARTRKETQYF. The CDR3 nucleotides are TGCAGTGCTAGGACGCGGAAAGAGACCCAGTACTTC.

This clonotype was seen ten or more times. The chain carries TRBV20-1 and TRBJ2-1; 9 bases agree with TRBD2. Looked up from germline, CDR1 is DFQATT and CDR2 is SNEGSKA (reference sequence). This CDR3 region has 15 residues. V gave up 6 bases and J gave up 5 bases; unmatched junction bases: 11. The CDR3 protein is CSAPDASGAHNEQFF. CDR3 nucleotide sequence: TGCAGTGCCCCCGATGCTAGCGGGGCGCACAATGAGCAGTTCTTC.

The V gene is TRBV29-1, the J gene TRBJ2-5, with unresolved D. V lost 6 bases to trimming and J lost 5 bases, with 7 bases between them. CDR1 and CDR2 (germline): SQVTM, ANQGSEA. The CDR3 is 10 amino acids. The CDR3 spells CSVRSETQYF. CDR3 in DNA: TGCAGCGTAAGGTCGGAGACCCAGTACTTC.

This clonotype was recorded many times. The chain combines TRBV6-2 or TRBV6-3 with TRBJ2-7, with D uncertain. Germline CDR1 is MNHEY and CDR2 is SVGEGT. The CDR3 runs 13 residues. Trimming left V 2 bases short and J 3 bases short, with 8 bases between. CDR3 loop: CASSYLRGYEQYF. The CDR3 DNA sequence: TGTGCCAGCAGTTACCTCCGCGGCTACGAGCAGTACTTC.